The clone carrying this TCR beta chain was detected ten times or more. The iRepertoire nested amplicon-rescue multiplex PCR amplified TCR alpha and beta CDR3s from RNA. One entry per CDR3 protein, called by TCRdb with MiXCR from the multiplex PCR reads. Of about 180,000 distinct CDR3 sequences detected, under 55% appear once; the ten largest clones hold under 6.5%. The data are from a study of glioma-infiltrating T cells. Trimming took 5 bases from V and 5 from J, leaving 12 bases between them. In germline, CDR1 is SEHNR, CDR2 FQNEAQ (reference sequence). This CDR3 contains 13 residues. Specimen: glioma tissue, nonneoplastic brain tissue, or PBMCs (not recorded which). The sequence was obtained from a human donor with low-grade glioma or glioblastoma, undergoing nonglioma brain surgery, or in good health (not recorded which). The chain joins TRBV7-9 to TRBJ2-5; TRBD2 is a possible D gene (6 bases). The CDR3 DNA reads TGTGCCAGCAGCCCTGGGACTGCGGAGACCCAGTACTTC. Amino acids: CASSPGTAETQYF.